Sequencing of this T cell receptor beta chain was carried out in a study of T cell changes during pregnancy in multiple sclerosis. Clones were read by immunoSEQ multiplex PCR, and TCRdb kept only the in-frame ones, dropping some. The table includes around 28,000 clones, approximately 91% detected once. Sequenced here: CD4+ T cells from peripheral blood mononuclear cells, sampled in the first trimester of pregnancy. This TCR derives from a female donor in good health, enrolled as a control in a pregnancy study.

The CDR3 nucleotides read TGTGCCAGTATCAGGCCCGGGGGACCCAACCAAGAGACCCAGTACTTC. Translated: CASIRPGGPNQETQYF. The J gene is TRBJ2-5, the V gene TRBV19, with D possibly TRBD2 on 6 matching bases. The CDR3 loop spans 16 amino acids. V was trimmed by 7 bases and J by 0 bases, leaving 18 bases between them. Per the germline V gene, CDR1 is LNHDA and CDR2 is SQIVND (reference sequence).